The rows below give T cell receptor beta chains drawn from one sample of a study. Using its own MiXCR run on the RT-PCR reads, TCRdb lists one record per CDR3 protein. This sample carries about 680,000 distinct CDR3 sequences, approximately 15% of them seen once, and the ten largest clones take about 3.9%. Sequences were obtained from memory CD4+ T cells from blood. These TCRs come from a female donor in good health, serving as a healthy control. Both conserved end residues are part of each CDR3. The D gene is left open where the match is weak. Where a row states a size, it is once, few, many or the class of an expanded clone; other rows omit it.

D gene	V gene	clone size	J gene	CDR3 DNA	CDR3 protein
.	TRBV6-5	many	TRBJ1-1	TGTGCCAGCAGTTACGTTGGGGGAGGGAACACTGAAGCTTTCTTT	CASSYVGGGNTEAFF
.	TRBV4-2	.	TRBJ2-3	TGTGCCAGCAGCCAAGATATCCCAGTGATTAATACGCAGTATTTT	CASSQDIPVINTQYF
.	TRBV5-1	many	TRBJ2-1	TGCGCCAGCAGCTCAGAAACCCCAGACTACAATGAGCAGTTCTTC	CASSSETPDYNEQFF
.	TRBV7-2	many	TRBJ2-1	TGTGCCAGCAGTTTGGATTATGATGAGCAGTTCTTC	CASSLDYDEQFF
.	TRBV12-5	few	TRBJ2-2	TGTGCTAGTGGTTTGGCTGGGCACACCGGGGAGCTGTTTTTT	CASGLAGHTGELFF
.	TRBV7-2	many	TRBJ2-5	TGTGCCAGCAGCCTGTGGGGGACCCAGTACTTC	CASSLWGTQYF
TRBD2	TRBV20-1	.	TRBJ2-1	TGCAGTGCTAGAAGGGAGGGAATCGGCATAAACAATGAGCAGTTCTTC	CSARREGIGINNEQFF
TRBD1	TRBV18	few	TRBJ2-1	TGTGCCAGCTCAATGGACAGGGGAGACAATGAGCAGTTCTTC	CASSMDRGDNEQFF
.	TRBV10-3	many	TRBJ2-5	TGTGCCATCAGTGAGGGCAGCATGGCAGAGACCCAGTACTTC	CAISEGSMAETQYF
.	TRBV5-6	.	TRBJ1-5	TGTGCCAGCAGCCTGGGGGGGGCGGGGAGCAATCAGCCCCAGCATTTT	CASSLGGAGSNQPQHF
.	TRBV27	.	TRBJ1-1	TGTGCCAGCAGTTTCGGAATAAGTGGCACTGAAGCTTTCTTT	CASSFGISGTEAFF
.	TRBV18	few	TRBJ1-5	TGTGCCAGCTCTCCGACGGAAGGAAGCAATCAGCCCCAGCATTTT	CASSPTEGSNQPQHF
.	TRBV9	few	TRBJ2-3	TGTGCCAGCACTAGAACAGGGGATACGCAGTATTTT	CASTRTGDTQYF
.	TRBV28	.	TRBJ2-3	TGTGCCAGCAGTTCGGGACCCGGGGGAGATACGCAGTATTTT	CASSSGPGGDTQYF
.	TRBV7-2	few	TRBJ2-1	TGTGCCAGCAGCCCCTCGGGTCTGAGCTCCTACAATGAGCAGTTCTTC	CASSPSGLSSYNEQFF
.	TRBV3-1	many	TRBJ1-2	TGTGCCAGCAGCCAAGAGGGGCGTATGGCTAACTATGGCTACACCTTC	CASSQEGRMANYGYTF
TRBD1	TRBV29-1	many	TRBJ1-1	TGCAGCGTTGACAGGGGGAGCACTGAAGCTTTCTTT	CSVDRGSTEAFF
TRBD2	TRBV11-3	few	TRBJ2-1	TGTGCCAGCCACTTTAGCGGGATAGGGGATGAGCAGTTCTTC	CASHFSGIGDEQFF
.	TRBV2	.	TRBJ2-1	TGTGCCAGCAGTGACCAACCCACCCGAAGGTTCTTC	CASSDQPTRRFF
TRBD1	TRBV29-1	many	TRBJ1-2	TGCAGCGTCGGGGACAGTACCAACTATGGCTACACCTTC	CSVGDSTNYGYTF
.	TRBV12-3/TRBV12-4	many	TRBJ2-7	TGTGCCAGCAGCCGGGACGGACTCTCCTACGAGCAGTACTTC	CASSRDGLSYEQYF
.	TRBV7-2	.	TRBJ2-1	TGTGCCAGTAATACTTGGAATGAGCAGTTCTTC	CASNTWNEQFF
.	TRBV5-1	many	TRBJ2-5	TGCGCCAGCAGCCCAGTAAAACAAGAGACCCAGTACTTC	CASSPVKQETQYF
.	TRBV28	.	TRBJ2-7	TGTGCCAGCAGCTCGGGGGATAGAGAAGGATTC	CASSSGDREGF
.	TRBV5-6	once	TRBJ2-2	TGTGCCAGCAGCCTAGTAGGCGGGACCTTCACCGGGGAGCTGTTTTTT	CASSLVGGTFTGELFF
.	TRBV12-3/TRBV12-4	.	TRBJ1-1	TGTGCCAGCAGGTCGCAAGTGACAGGTTTAACTGAAGCTTTCTTT	CASRSQVTGLTEAFF
.	TRBV6-2/TRBV6-3	few	TRBJ2-7	TGTGCCAGCAGCCCCAACGACAGAGGAGATGACAACGAGCAGTACTTC	CASSPNDRGDDNEQYF
.	TRBV12-3/TRBV12-4	many	TRBJ2-1	TGTGCCAGCAGCCCCTTTAGGATGAGCTCCTACAATGAGCAGTTCTTC	CASSPFRMSSYNEQFF
TRBD2	TRBV18	.	TRBJ2-5	TGTGCCAGCTCACCACCTCCGGGGGGGGAGACCCAGTACTTC	CASSPPPGGETQYF
TRBD1	TRBV7-8	many	TRBJ1-6	TGTGCCAGCAGCGTGACCGGGACAGGGCTCACCTCACCCCTCCACTTT	CASSVTGTGLTSPLHF
TRBD2	TRBV20-1	few	TRBJ2-7	TGCAGTGCCCCGGGACTAGCGGGAGTGGGTACGCACGAGCAGTACTTC	CSAPGLAGVGTHEQYF
TRBD2	TRBV12-3/TRBV12-4	.	TRBJ2-3	TGTGCCAGCAGTTTTAGCGGGAGTGGGCCAGATACGCAGTATTTT	CASSFSGSGPDTQYF
.	TRBV6-2/TRBV6-3	.	TRBJ2-5	TGTGCCAGCAGTTCCGGGACATTGATCTCAGAGACCCAGTACTTC	CASSSGTLISETQYF
TRBD2	TRBV3-1	.	TRBJ2-3	TGTGCCAGCAGCCACTCAGCGGGAGGCGGCACAGATACGCAGTATTTT	CASSHSAGGGTDTQYF
.	TRBV24-1	.	TRBJ2-1	TGTGCCACCAGTGGCCCCCTGGGTGGAGATATTTCCTACAATGAGCAGTTCTTC	CATSGPLGGDISYNEQFF
.	TRBV5-1	many	TRBJ2-1	TGCGCCAGCAGCTTAGGACAGCCAAAGTACAATGAGCAGTTCTTC	CASSLGQPKYNEQFF
TRBD1	TRBV7-2	.	TRBJ1-4	TGTGCCAGCAGCCTTAACAGGGGTGCAACTAATGAAAAACTGTTTTTT	CASSLNRGATNEKLFF
.	TRBV9	few	TRBJ2-3	TGTGCCAGCAGCCAGGACCACACAGATACGCAGTATTTT	CASSQDHTDTQYF
TRBD2	TRBV20-1	.	TRBJ2-3	TGCAGTGCTAGAAGGACTAGTTCCACAGATACGCAGTATTTT	CSARRTSSTDTQYF
TRBD2	TRBV7-2	many	TRBJ2-3	TGTGCCAGCAGCAAAAGGCAGGGCGGGAGCGGTGCAGATACGCAGTATTTT	CASSKRQGGSGADTQYF
.	TRBV3-1	.	TRBJ1-4	TGTGCCAGCAGCCAACTGCACGATGGGAAGGAAAAACTGTTTTTT	CASSQLHDGKEKLFF
.	TRBV20-1	few	TRBJ2-3	TGCAGTGCTAGAGACCTGATAGCCTCCACAGATACGCAGTATTTT	CSARDLIASTDTQYF
TRBD1	TRBV20-1	few	TRBJ2-3	TGCAGTGCTAAGGCAGGGGGAAGCTTCGATACGCAGTATTTT	CSAKAGGSFDTQYF
.	TRBV9	many	TRBJ1-6	TGTGCCAGCAGACCCCCCGGCGTTAATTCACCCCTCCACTTT	CASRPPGVNSPLHF
.	TRBV9	.	TRBJ1-2	TGTGCCAGCAGCGCGGGAGTTCCTACCTATGGCTACACCTTC	CASSAGVPTYGYTF
.	TRBV6-6	.	TRBJ1-5	TGTGCCAGCAGTTACCCTGAAATCTCGCAGCCCCAGCATTTT	CASSYPEISQPQHF